This T cell receptor beta chain was identified during a study of cytomegalovirus exposure and HLA in healthy donors. PCR primers comprised 60 Vbeta and 13 Jbeta primers. Using immunoSEQ multiplex PCR, the repertoire was profiled, and TCRdb retains in-frame clones only, with some absent. The sample comprises tens of thousands of clones, roughly 70% of which are singletons, and around 10% rests with the top ten. The germline V gene encodes CDR1 SGHVS and CDR2 FNYEAQ. The CDR3 has 19 amino acids. V was pared by 1 base and J by 0 bases, with 6 bases of the junction left unmatched. Source material: PBMCs. The rearrangement joins TRBV7-6 to TRBJ2-1; 13 bases align to TRBD2. This clonotype originated in a woman aged 40-49 years in good health and CMV-seropositive. Here the CDR3 DNA reads TGTGCCAGCAGCTTAGTTGGACTAGCGGGGGTTAGCTCCTACAATGAGCAGTTCTTC. This codes for CASSLVGLAGVSSYNEQFF.